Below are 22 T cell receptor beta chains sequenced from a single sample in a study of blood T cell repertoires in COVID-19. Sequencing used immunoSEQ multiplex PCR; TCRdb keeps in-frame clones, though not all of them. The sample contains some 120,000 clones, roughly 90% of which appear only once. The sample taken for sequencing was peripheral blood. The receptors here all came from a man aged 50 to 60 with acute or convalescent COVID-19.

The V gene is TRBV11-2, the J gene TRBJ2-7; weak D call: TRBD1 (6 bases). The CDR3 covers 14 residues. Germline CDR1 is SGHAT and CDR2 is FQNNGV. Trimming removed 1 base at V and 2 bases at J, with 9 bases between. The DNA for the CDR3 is TGTGCCAGCAGCTTAGTAGGGGGACCCTACGAGCAGTACTTC. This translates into CASSLVGGPYEQYF.

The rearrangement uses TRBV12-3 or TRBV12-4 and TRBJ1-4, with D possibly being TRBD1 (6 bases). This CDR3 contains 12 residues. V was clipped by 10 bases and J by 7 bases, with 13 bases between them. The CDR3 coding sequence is TGTGCCACAGGACAGAAAATTGAAAAACTGTTTTTT. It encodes CATGQKIEKLFF.

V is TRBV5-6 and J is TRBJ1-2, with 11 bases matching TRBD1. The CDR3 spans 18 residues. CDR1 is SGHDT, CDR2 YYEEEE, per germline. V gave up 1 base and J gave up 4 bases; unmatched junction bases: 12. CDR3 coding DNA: TGTGCCAGCAGCTTGCTACAGAGGACAGGGGGCAATGGCTATGGCTACACCTTC. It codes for CASSLLQRTGGNGYGYTF.

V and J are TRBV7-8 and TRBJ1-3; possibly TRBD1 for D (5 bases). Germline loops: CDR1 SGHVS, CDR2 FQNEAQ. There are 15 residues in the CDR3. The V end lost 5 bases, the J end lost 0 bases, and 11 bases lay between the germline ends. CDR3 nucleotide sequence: TGTGCCAGCAGCGGCCGGACAATCTCTGGAAACACCATATATTTT. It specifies CASSGRTISGNTIYF. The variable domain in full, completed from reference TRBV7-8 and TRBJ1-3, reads GAGVSQSPRYKVAKRGQDVALRCDPISGHVSLFWYQQALGQGPEFLTYFQNEAQLDKSGLPSDRFFAERPEGSVSTLKIQRTQQEDSAVYLCASSGRTISGNTIYFGEGSWLTVV.

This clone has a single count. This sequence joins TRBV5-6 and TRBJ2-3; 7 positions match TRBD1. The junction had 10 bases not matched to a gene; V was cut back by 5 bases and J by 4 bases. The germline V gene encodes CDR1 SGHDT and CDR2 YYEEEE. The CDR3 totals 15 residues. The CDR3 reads CASSLNRGRADTQYF. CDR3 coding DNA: TGTGCCAGCAGTCTAAACAGGGGCCGGGCAGATACGCAGTATTTT.

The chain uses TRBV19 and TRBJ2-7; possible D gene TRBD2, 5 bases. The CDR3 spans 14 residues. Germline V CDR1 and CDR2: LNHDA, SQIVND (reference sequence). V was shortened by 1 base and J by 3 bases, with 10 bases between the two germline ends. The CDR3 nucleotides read TGTGCCAGTAGTATAGCCCATGGAGGCTACGAGCAGTACTTC. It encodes CASSIAHGGYEQYF.

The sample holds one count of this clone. CDR3: CASSSTGYNSPLHF. For the CDR3, the DNA is TGTGCCAGCAGCTCTACAGGGTATAATTCACCCCTCCACTTT. V usage is TRBV6-6 and J usage is TRBJ1-6; D possibly corresponds to TRBD1 (6 bases). The CDR3 covers 14 residues. V gave up 6 bases and J gave up 4 bases, with 10 bases separating them. Germline CDR1 reads MNHNY; CDR2 reads SVGAGI (reference sequence).

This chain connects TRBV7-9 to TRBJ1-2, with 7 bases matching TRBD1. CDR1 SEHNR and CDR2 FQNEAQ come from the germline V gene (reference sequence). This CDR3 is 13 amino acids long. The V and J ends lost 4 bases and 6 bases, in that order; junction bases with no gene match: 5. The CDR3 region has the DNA TGTGCCAGCAGCTACGACAGGGCCCATGGCTACACCTTC. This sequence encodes CASSYDRAHGYTF.

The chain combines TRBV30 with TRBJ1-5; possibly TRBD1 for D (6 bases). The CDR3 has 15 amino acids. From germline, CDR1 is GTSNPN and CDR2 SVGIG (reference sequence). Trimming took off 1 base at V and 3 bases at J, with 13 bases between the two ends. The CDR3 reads CAWSARGRNNQPQHF. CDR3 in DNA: TGTGCCTGGAGTGCGCGGGGGCGAAACAATCAGCCCCAGCATTTT.

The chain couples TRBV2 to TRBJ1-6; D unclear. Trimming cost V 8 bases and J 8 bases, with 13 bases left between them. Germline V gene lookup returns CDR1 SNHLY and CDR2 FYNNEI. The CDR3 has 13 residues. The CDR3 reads CASCGSRDSPLHF. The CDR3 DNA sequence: TGTGCCAGCTGCGGGTCAAGAGATTCACCCCTCCACTTT.

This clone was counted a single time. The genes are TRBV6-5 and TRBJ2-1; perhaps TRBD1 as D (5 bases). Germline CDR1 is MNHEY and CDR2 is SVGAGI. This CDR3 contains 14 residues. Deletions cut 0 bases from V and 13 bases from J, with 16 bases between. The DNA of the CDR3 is TGTGCCAGCAGTTACTCTGCTAGGGGCAATACTCAGTTCTTC. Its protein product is CASSYSARGNTQFF.

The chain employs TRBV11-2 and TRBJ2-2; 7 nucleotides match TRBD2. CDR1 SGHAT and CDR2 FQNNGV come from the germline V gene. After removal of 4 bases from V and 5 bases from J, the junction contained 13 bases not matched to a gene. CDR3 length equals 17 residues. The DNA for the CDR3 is TGTGCCAGCAGCTCGAGACGGGACTGGGGGGGTACCGGGGAGCTGTTTTTT. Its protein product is CASSSRRDWGGTGELFF. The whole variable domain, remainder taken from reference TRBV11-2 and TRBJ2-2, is EAGVAQSPRYKIIEKRQSVAFWCNPISGHATLYWYQQILGQGPKLLIQFQNNGVVDDSQLPKDRFSAERLKGVDSTLKIQPAKLEDSAVYLCASSSRRDWGGTGELFFGEGSRLTVL.

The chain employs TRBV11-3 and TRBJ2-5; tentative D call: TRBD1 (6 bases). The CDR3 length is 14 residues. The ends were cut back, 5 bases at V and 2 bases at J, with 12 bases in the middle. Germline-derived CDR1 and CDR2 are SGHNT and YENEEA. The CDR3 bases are TGTGCCAGCAGCATCCAGGGGCCGCAAGAGACCCAGTACTTC. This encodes CASSIQGPQETQYF.

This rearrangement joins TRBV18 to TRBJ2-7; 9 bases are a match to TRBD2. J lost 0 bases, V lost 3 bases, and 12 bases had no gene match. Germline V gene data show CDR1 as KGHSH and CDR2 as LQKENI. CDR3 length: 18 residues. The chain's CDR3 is CASSPTTAGGSRSYEQYF. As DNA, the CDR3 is TGTGCCAGCTCACCGACGACAGCGGGAGGATCCCGCTCCTACGAGCAGTACTTC. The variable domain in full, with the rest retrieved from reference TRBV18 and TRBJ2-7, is NAGVMQNPRHLVRRRGQEARLRCSPMKGHSHVYWYRQLPEEGLKFMVYLQKENIIDESGMPKERFSAEFPKEGPSILRIQQVVRGDSAAYFCASSPTTAGGSRSYEQYFGPGTRLTVT.

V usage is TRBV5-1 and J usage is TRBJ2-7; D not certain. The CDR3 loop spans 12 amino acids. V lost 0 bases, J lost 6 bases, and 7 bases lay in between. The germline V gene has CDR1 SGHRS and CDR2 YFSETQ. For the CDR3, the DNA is TGCGCCAGCAGCTTGGATGGCGGCGAGCAGTACTTC. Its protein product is CASSLDGGEQYF.

The CDR3 protein is CASSLGGVGSQPQHF. CDR3 sequence (DNA): TGCGCCAGCAGCTTGGGGGGAGTAGGGTCTCAGCCCCAGCATTTT. The chain uses TRBV5-1 and TRBJ1-5, with no clear D. The CDR3 has 15 residues. Trimming took 0 bases from V and 6 from J, leaving 13 bases between them. Germline V gene sequence: CDR1 SGHRS, CDR2 YFSETQ.

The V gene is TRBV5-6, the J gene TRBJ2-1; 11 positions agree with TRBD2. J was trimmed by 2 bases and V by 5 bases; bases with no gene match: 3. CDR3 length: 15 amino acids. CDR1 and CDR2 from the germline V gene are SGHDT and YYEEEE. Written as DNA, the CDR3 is TGTGCCAGCAGTAAACTAGCGGGAGCCTACAATGAGCAGTTCTTC. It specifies CASSKLAGAYNEQFF.

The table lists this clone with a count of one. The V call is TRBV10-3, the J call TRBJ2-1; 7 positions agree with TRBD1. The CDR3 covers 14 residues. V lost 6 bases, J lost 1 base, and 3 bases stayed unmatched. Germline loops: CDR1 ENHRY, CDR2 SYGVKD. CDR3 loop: CAISLDRSYNEQFF. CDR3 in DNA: TGTGCCATCAGCTTGGACAGGTCCTACAATGAGCAGTTCTTC.

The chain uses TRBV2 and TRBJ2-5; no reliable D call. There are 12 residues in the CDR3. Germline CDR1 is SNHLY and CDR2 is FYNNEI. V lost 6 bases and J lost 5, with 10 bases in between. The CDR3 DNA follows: TGTGCCAGCAGGTCTAGGTCGGAGACCCAGTACTTC. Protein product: CASRSRSETQYF.

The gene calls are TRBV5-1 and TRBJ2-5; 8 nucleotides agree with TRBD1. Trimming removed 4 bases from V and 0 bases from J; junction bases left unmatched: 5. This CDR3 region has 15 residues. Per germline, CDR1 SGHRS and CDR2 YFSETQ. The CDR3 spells CASSADREDQETQYF. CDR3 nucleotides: TGCGCCAGCAGCGCGGACAGGGAGGACCAAGAGACCCAGTACTTC.

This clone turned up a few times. The CDR3 coding sequence is TGTGCCAGCAGTGAAAGTAGCTTGGGTTACACTGAAGCTTTCTTT. It is translated as CASSESSLGYTEAFF. This chain uses TRBV2 with TRBJ1-1, with no clear D. Per germline, CDR1 SNHLY and CDR2 FYNNEI. With 2 bases removed from V and 3 bases from J, the gap between germline ends came to 13 bases. The CDR3 covers 15 residues. The full variable domain, its missing parts supplied by reference TRBV2 and TRBJ1-1, is EPEVTQTPSHQVTQMGQEVILRCVPISNHLYFYWYRQILGQKVEFLVSFYNNEISEKSEIFDDQFSVERPDGSNFTLKIRSTKLEDSAMYFCASSESSLGYTEAFFGQGTRLTVV.

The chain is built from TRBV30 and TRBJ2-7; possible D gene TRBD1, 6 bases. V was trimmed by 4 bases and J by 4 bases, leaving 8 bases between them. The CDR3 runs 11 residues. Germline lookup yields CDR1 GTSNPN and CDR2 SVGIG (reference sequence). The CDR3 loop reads CAWTGQYEQYF. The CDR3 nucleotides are TGTGCCTGGACCGGACAGTACGAGCAGTACTTC.